This T cell receptor beta chain was observed in a study of early T cells in non-severe SARS-CoV-2 infection. Overall study context: The sequenced material was bulk RNA from unsorted whole blood, and its chains were unpaired.

Worth noting for this clonotype: Antigen specificity is unknown.

Unique molecular identifiers were attached to individual cDNA molecules. Each CDR3 protein gets one entry after TCRdb re-called the 5' RACE reads with MiXCR. The sample lists roughly 56,000 distinct CDR3 sequences; about 10% were seen once. Broader study findings: VDJdb-based matching was biased toward anti-spike CD8 responses and missed private and CD4 specificities.

This sequence was found in an adult who was a healthcare worker with PCR-confirmed SARS-CoV-2 infection or an uninfected control (not recorded which). The source material was whole blood.

CDR3 sequence reads: CASSQNRGNYEQYF. CDR3 nucleotides: TGTGCCAGCAGCCAAAACAGGGGGAACTACGAGCAGTACTTC. The chain combines TRBV3-1 with TRBJ2-7, with 8 bases aligning to TRBD1. The germline V gene has CDR1 LGHDT and CDR2 YNNKEL (reference sequence). The CDR3 is 14 residues long. V dropped 2 bases and J dropped 3; count of bases not matched to a gene: 3.